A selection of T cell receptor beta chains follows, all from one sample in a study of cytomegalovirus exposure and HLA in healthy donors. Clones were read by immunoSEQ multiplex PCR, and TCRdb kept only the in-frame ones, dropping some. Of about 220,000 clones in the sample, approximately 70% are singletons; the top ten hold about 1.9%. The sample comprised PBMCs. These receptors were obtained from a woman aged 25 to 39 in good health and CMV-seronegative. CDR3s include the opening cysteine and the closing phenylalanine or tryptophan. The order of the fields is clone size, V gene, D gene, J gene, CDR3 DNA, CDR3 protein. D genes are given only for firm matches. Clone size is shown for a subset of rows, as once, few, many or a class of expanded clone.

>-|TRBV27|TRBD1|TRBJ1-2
TGTGCCAGCACTAGGACAGGGAATTATGGCTACACCTTC
CASTRTGNYGYTF
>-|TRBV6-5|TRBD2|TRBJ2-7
TGTGCCAGCACCCCCGGACTAGCGGATTTCTACGAGCAGTACTTC
CASTPGLADFYEQYF
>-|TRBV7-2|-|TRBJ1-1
TGTGCCAGCAGCTTGGGAACGGGGTTGTGGTACACTGAAGCTTTCTTT
CASSLGTGLWYTEAFF
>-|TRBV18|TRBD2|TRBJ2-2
TGTGCCAGCTCACCACCGCTAGCGGGGAGAACGTTTGGCACCGGGGAGCTGTTTTTT
CASSPPLAGRTFGTGELFF
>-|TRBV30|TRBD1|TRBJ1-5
TGTGCCTGGAGTCCTAGATACCGGGACAGGGCAAGGCCCCAGCATTTT
CAWSPRYRDRARPQHF
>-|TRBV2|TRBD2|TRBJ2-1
TGTGCCAGCAGTTCCGTAGCGGGAGTTGAGCAGTTCTTC
CASSSVAGVEQFF
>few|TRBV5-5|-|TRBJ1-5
TGTGCCAGCAGCTTGTCAGGGATAGGGCAGCCCCAGCATTTT
CASSLSGIGQPQHF
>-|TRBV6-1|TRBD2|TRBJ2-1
TGTGCCAGCAGTGTGATGTCCCAGCGGGGGCACCTTCTGCTGAGCAATGAGCAGTTCTTC
CASSVMSQRGHLLLSNEQFF
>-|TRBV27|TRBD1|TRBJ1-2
TGTGCCAGCAGTCCTGAGACAGGGGCTTATCCCTATGGCTACACCTTC
CASSPETGAYPYGYTF
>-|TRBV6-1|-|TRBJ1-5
TGTGCCAGCAGTGATCACAGGGCTGGTCAGCCCCAGCATTTT
CASSDHRAGQPQHF
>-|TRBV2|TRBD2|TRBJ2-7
TGTGCCAGCAGTGAAGCGGGTAGCGGGGGATACGAGCAGTACTTC
CASSEAGSGGYEQYF
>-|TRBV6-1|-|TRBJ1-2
TGTGCCAGCAGTTACGGGATTGGCTACACCTTC
CASSYGIGYTF
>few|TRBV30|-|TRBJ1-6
TGTGCCTGGAGTTTAGGGGGGGATGGTTCACCCCTCCACTTT
CAWSLGGDGSPLHF
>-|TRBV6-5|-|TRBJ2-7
TGTGCCAGCAAGCCAGGGCTTAGCTCCTACGAGCAGTACTTC
CASKPGLSSYEQYF
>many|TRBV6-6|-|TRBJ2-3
TGTGCCAGCAGATGGGAGGCCTCAGGAGATACGCAGTATTTT
CASRWEASGDTQYF
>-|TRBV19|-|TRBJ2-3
TGTGCCAGTAGTGGGGATTGGAGGTCAACAGATACGCAGTATTTT
CASSGDWRSTDTQYF
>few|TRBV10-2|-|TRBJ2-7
TGCGCCACCGGGTTTAACTACGAGCAGTACTTC
CATGFNYEQYF
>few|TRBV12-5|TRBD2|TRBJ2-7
TGTGCTAGTGGAGCATTACTAGCGGGGGCCAGCTCCTACGAGCAGTACTTC
CASGALLAGASSYEQYF
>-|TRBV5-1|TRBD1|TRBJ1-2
TGCGCCAGCAGCTTGGACAGGGGGGAGTACTATGGCTACACCTTC
CASSLDRGEYYGYTF
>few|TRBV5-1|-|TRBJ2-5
TGCGCCAGCATTATGGGGAGTTGGGAGACCCAGTACTTC
CASIMGSWETQYF
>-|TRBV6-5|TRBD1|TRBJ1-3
TGTGCCAGCAGGCAGGGGGCAGAAGGTGGCACCATATATTTT
CASRQGAEGGTIYF
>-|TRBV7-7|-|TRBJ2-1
TGTGCTAGCAGCCCCGGGACTGGCCCAGGGGAGCAGTTCTTC
CASSPGTGPGEQFF
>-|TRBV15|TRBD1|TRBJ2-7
TGTGCCACCAGCAGGTGGGGACAGGGCTCCTACGAGCAGTACTTC
CATSRWGQGSYEQYF
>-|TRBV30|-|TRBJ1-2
TGTGCCTGGAGTGTAAGCCCCCAGGCTCATGGCTACACCTTC
CAWSVSPQAHGYTF
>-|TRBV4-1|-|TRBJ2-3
TGTGCCAGCAGCCAAGGGGGAGGAAGCACAGATACGCAGTATTTT
CASSQGGGSTDTQYF
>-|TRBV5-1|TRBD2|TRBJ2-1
TGCGCCAGCAGCACGGGACTAGTAGGCGGTGAGCAGTTCTTC
CASSTGLVGGEQFF
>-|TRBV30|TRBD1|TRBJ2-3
TGTGCCTGGAGAAGGGACAGCTTTAGCACAGATACGCAGTATTTT
CAWRRDSFSTDTQYF
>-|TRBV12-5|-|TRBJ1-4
TGTGCTAGTGGTTTGGTCACAGGGTCGGGTTTTGAAAAACTGTTTTTT
CASGLVTGSGFEKLFF
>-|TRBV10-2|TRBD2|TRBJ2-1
TGCGCCAGCAGGTTGGGACTAGCGGGAGCGAGGGAGCAGTTCTTC
CASRLGLAGAREQFF
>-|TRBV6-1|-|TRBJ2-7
TGTGCCAGCGCGGTGCGACTACGGGACGAGCAGTACTTC
CASAVRLRDEQYF
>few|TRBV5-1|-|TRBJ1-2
TGCGCCAGCAGCTTCTTACAAGGACAGAGGATAAACTATGGCTACACCTTC
CASSFLQGQRINYGYTF
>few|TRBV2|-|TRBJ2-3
TGTGCCAGCAGTCTTGGATCCTCCGCGGGCGAACAGTATTTT
CASSLGSSAGEQYF
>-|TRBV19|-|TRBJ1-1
TGTGCCAGTAGTATTTGGGGGGTGGACACTGAAGCTTTCTTT
CASSIWGVDTEAFF
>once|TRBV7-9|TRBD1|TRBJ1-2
TGTGCCAGCAGCTTAGAGTACAGGGGGAGGCATGGCTACACCTTC
CASSLEYRGRHGYTF
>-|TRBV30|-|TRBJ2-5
TGTGCCTGGAGTGTCCCGGGGGCCCAGTACTTC
CAWSVPGAQYF
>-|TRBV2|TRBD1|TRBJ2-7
TGTGCCAGCAGCACACAGGGGGGCTACGAGCAGTACTTC
CASSTQGGYEQYF
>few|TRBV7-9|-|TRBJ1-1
TGTGCCAGCAGCTTAGGGGGGGGCACTGAAGCTTTCTTT
CASSLGGGTEAFF
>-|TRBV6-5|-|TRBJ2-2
TGTGCCAGCAGAGGACTACCAGACACCGGGGAGCTGTTTTTT
CASRGLPDTGELFF
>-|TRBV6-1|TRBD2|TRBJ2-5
TGTGCCAGCAGTGAAGCTAGCGGGGGCTATTCGGGGAAGACCCAGTACTTC
CASSEASGGYSGKTQYF
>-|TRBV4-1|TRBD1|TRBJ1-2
TGCGCCAGCAGCCAAGATGGGACAGGGGGCATCGGTGGCTACACCTTC
CASSQDGTGGIGGYTF
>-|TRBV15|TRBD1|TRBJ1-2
TGTGCCACCAGAAGGGACAGTAACTATGGCTACACCTTC
CATRRDSNYGYTF
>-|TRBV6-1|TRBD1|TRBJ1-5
TGTGCCAGCAGACAGGGGGGAAGCAATCAGCCCCAGCATTTT
CASRQGGSNQPQHF
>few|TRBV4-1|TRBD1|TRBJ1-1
TGCGCCAGCAGCCTAGGACAGGGGCTGATCAACACTGAAGCTTTCTTT
CASSLGQGLINTEAFF
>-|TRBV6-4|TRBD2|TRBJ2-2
TGTGCCAGCAAGGGACTAGCGGGATCCACCGGGGAGCTGTTTTTT
CASKGLAGSTGELFF
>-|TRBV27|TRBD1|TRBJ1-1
TGTGCCAGCAGTCATTCTAAAACTTGGACAGGGAGGAACACTGAAGCTTTCTTT
CASSHSKTWTGRNTEAFF
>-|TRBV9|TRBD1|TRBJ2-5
TGTGCCAGCAGCCCGGGACAGGTGAACCAAGAGACCCAGTACTTC
CASSPGQVNQETQYF
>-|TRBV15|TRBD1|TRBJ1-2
TGTGCCACCAGCACCGACAGGGGCTATGGCTACACCTTC
CATSTDRGYGYTF
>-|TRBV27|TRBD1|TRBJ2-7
TGTGCCAGCAGTTTGACAGGGTTTACCTACGAGCAGTACTTC
CASSLTGFTYEQYF
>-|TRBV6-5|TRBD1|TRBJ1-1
TGTGCCACCCTCAAAGGACAGGCGAACACTGAAGCTTTCTTT
CATLKGQANTEAFF
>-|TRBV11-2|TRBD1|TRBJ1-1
TGTGCCAGCAGCTTTACAGGGGGCGTAGTTGAAGCTTTCTTT
CASSFTGGVVEAFF
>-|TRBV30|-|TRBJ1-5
TGTGCCTGGGGGGGCCTTGGCAATCAGCCCCAGCATTTT
CAWGGLGNQPQHF
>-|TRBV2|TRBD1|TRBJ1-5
TGTGCCAAGGGACAGACTAGCAATCAGCCCCAGCATTTT
CAKGQTSNQPQHF
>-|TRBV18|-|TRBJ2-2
TGTGCCAGCTCACCAACCCTTCCCGGGGGGAACACCGGGGAGCTGTTTTTT
CASSPTLPGGNTGELFF
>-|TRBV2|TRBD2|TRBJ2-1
TGTGCCAGCAGGGACCGAGCGGGAGGGCATCCGGAAGGGCAGTTCTTC
CASRDRAGGHPEGQFF
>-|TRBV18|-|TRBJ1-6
TGTGCCAGCTTCGCGGGCAGCCATTCACCCCTCCACTTT
CASFAGSHSPLHF
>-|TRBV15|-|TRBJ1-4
TGTGCCACCAGCAGAGGATGGGCTACAACTAATGAAAAACTGTTTTTT
CATSRGWATTNEKLFF